These 18 T cell receptor beta chains were sequenced from one sample in a study of read filtering for tumor transcriptome and immune sequencing. Molecular barcoded adaptors covering alpha/delta and beta/gamma chains were used on approximately 440 ng RNA. TCRdb used MiXCR to reprocess the reads, holding one entry per CDR3 protein. This repertoire shows 50,000 or so distinct CDR3 sequences, roughly 18% found once; its top ten account for 15%. Specimen: a population of CD138-negative cells sorted from bone marrow. These receptors were obtained from a donor aged 40 or over with multiple myeloma.

Of note for this clonotype: At one end the junction does not follow the germline gene, possibly because of a read error. V is TRBV6-6 and J is TRBJ1-2; tentatively, D is TRBD1 (5 bases). This CDR3 has 14 amino acids. Germline CDR1 MNHNY, CDR2 SVGAGI (reference sequence). In DNA, the CDR3 is TGTGCCAGCATCCGGGGACTCTTAAACTATGGCTACCCCTTC. The encoded protein is CASIRGLLNYGYPF.

This clonotype was observed at least ten times. The J gene is TRBJ2-1, the V gene TRBV7-2; D is uncertain. Germline CDR1 is SGHTA and CDR2 is FQGNSA. V lost 3 bases to trimming and J lost 3 bases, with 9 bases between them. This CDR3 has 14 residues. The CDR3 region is CASSFEANYNEQFF. CDR3 sequence (DNA): TGTGCCAGCAGCTTCGAGGCCAACTACAATGAGCAGTTCTTC.

Turning to this clonotype: A read error is the likely source, as a far larger clone sits one nucleotide away. J is TRBJ2-7 and V is TRBV11-3; no firm D call. The CDR3 extends over 17 amino acids. Trimming left V 5 bases short and J 2 bases short, with 22 bases between. Germline CDR1 and CDR2: SGHNT and YENEEA. In DNA, the CDR3 is TGTGCCAGCAGCCTGAGTCGAGATCTGGTCTCAGCCTACGAGCAGTACTTC. This codes for CASSLSRDLVSAYEQYF.

The J gene is TRBJ2-1, the V gene TRBV7-2; D gene unclear. Germline CDR1 reads SGHTA; CDR2 reads FQGNSA. The CDR3 covers 16 residues. The V end was cut by 1 base, the J end by 8 bases, with 18 bases between. The CDR3 region is CASSLVGPNPVDEQFF. CDR3 nucleotide sequence: TGTGCCAGCAGCTTAGTGGGCCCCAACCCGGTGGATGAGCAGTTCTTC.

This clonotype has a count of ten or more. The gene calls are TRBV5-1 and TRBJ1-2; D perhaps matches TRBD1 (5 bases). Germline-derived CDR1 and CDR2 are SGHRS and YFSETQ. The CDR3 sequence is 13 residues long. V was pared by 4 bases and J by 2 bases, with 9 bases between. CDR3 amino acids: CASSKGENYGYTF. The CDR3 bases are TGCGCCAGCAGCAAAGGGGAGAACTATGGCTACACCTTC.

This clonotype was observed at least ten times. The chain recombines TRBV6-1 with TRBJ2-1; 7 bases map to TRBD1. With V trimmed by 6 bases and J by 0 bases, 2 bases remained unmatched. The CDR3 runs 14 residues. Per germline, CDR1 MNHNS and CDR2 SASEGT. The CDR3 protein is CASSPGGSYNEQFF. CDR3 sequence (DNA): TGTGCCAGCAGCCCAGGGGGCTCCTACAATGAGCAGTTCTTC.

This clonotype has more than one count but fewer than ten. The CDR3 DNA sequence: TGTGCCAGCAGCCCCCGCCAGCTGAGATGGTGGATTCAGTACTTC. Translated: CASSPRQLRWWIQYF. The chain is built from TRBV21-1 and TRBJ2-4; the table assigns TRBD2, which was not confirmed against the DNA. TRBV21-1 is a listed pseudogene. There are 15 residues in the CDR3.

This clonotype was detected many times. The rearrangement uses TRBV11-2 and TRBJ2-1, with TRBD2 identical over 12 bases. The CDR3 spans 15 residues. The V and J ends lost 3 bases and 7 bases, in that order; junction bases with no gene match: 4. The V gene's germline CDR1 is SGHAT and CDR2 FQNNGV. The CDR3 DNA sequence: TGTGCCAGCAGCTTGACTAGCGGGAGTAGAAATGAGCAGTTCTTC. Translated, it gives CASSLTSGSRNEQFF.

To note about this clonotype: One junction end does not reproduce the germline sequence, and a read error may be involved. The CDR3 coding sequence is TGCAGTGCTAGAGGGACTAGCGGGAGCTACTACAATGAGCAGTCCTTC. Its translation is CSARGTSGSYYNEQSF. The chain has TRBV20-1 and TRBJ2-1, with TRBD2 identical over 13 bases. The germline V gene encodes CDR1 DFQATT and CDR2 SNEGSKA (reference sequence). This CDR3 comprises 16 residues.

This clonotype was found many times. The chain couples TRBV7-6 to TRBJ2-7; D is ambiguous. The CDR3 is made up of 13 amino acids. CDR1 and CDR2 from the germline V gene are SGHVS and FNYEAQ. V lost 4 bases, J lost 2 bases, and 9 bases lay in between. CDR3 DNA sequence: TGTGCCAGCAGCTCCTGGCAGGCCTACGAGCAGTACTTC. This codes for CASSSWQAYEQYF. Using reference TRBV7-6 and TRBJ2-7 for the parts outside the CDR3, the full variable domain is GAGVSQSPRYKVTKRGQDVALRCDPISGHVSLYWYRQALGQGPEFLTYFNYEAQQDKSGLPNDRFSAERPEGSISTLTIQRTEQRDSAMYRCASSSWQAYEQYFGPGTRLTVT.

Concerning this clonotype itself: A much larger clonotype is one base distant, so this may be a read error. Here the CDR3 reads CASIPRRGQGDHSGANVLTF. The CDR3 DNA follows: TGTGCCAGCATCCCTCGGAGGGGACAGGGGGATCACTCTGGGGCCAACGTCCTGACTTTC. The V call is TRBV5-6, the J call TRBJ2-6, with 11 bases aligning to TRBD1. The CDR3 has 20 amino acids. Germline lookup yields CDR1 SGHDT and CDR2 YYEEEE. Trimming cost V 6 bases and J 0 bases; bases outside gene matches: 14.

At least ten counts were recorded for this clonotype. The chain uses TRBV7-9 and TRBJ2-7; 9 nucleotides line up with TRBD2. Trimming removed 2 bases from V and 2 bases from J; junction bases left unmatched: 10. The CDR3 has 17 amino acids. In germline, CDR1 is SEHNR, CDR2 FQNEAQ (reference sequence). CDR3 nucleotide sequence: TGTGCCAGCAGCTTACTCGGTAGCGGGAGTGTCGCCTACGAGCAGTACTTC. Its translation: CASSLLGSGSVAYEQYF. The complete variable domain, with remaining parts taken from reference TRBV7-9 and TRBJ2-7, reads DTGVSQNPRHKITKRGQNVTFRCDPISEHNRLYWYRQTLGQGPEFLTYFQNEAQLEKSRLLSDRFSAERPKGSFSTLEIQRTEQGDSAMYLCASSLLGSGSVAYEQYFGPGTRLTVT.

A note on this clonotype: At one end, the junction sequence differs from germline, possibly due to a read error. The genes are TRBV7-9 and TRBJ2-1, with 12 bases fitting TRBD2. This CDR3 has 15 amino acids. Germline V gene lookup returns CDR1 SEHNR and CDR2 FQNEAQ (reference sequence). The CDR3 DNA reads TGTGCCGGCAGCCTGCTAGCGGGAGGGCCCGGAGATCAGTTCTTC. This encodes CAGSLLAGGPGDQFF.

This chain joins TRBV10-3 and TRBJ2-7, with 9 nucleotides matching TRBD1. V lost 6 bases, J lost 4 bases, and 4 bases stayed unmatched. The CDR3 sequence is 13 residues long. Germline V gene sequence: CDR1 ENHRY, CDR2 SYGVKD. The CDR3 sequence is CAISPGTGYEQYF. The CDR3 DNA is TGTGCCATCAGCCCCGGGACAGGGTACGAGCAGTACTTC.

This clonotype was observed at least ten times. The rearrangement joins TRBV19 to TRBJ2-1; possibly TRBD2 for D (6 bases). The V and J ends lost 3 bases and 3 bases respectively, with 15 bases between them. CDR1 LNHDA and CDR2 SQIVND come from the germline V gene (reference sequence). The CDR3 loop spans 16 amino acids. CDR3 sequence (DNA): TGTGCCAGTAGTATCCAAGGAGGGGTGGACTACAATGAGCAGTTCTTC. Its protein is CASSIQGGVDYNEQFF.

As concerns this clonotype: This clone may be a read error of a much larger clone one base away. The CDR3 DNA reads as TGTGCCAGCAGCCGCGGGGGCGCGGCTGGCTACACCTTC. As protein: CASSRGGAAGYTF. The V call is TRBV3-1, the J call TRBJ1-2; maybe TRBD1 (6 bases). Germline V gives CDR1 LGHDT, CDR2 YNNKEL (reference sequence). This CDR3 is built from 13 residues. Trimming stripped 4 bases from V and 7 bases from J, with 13 bases between.

This clonotype was recorded at least ten times. The genes are TRBV19 and TRBJ2-1, with D maybe TRBD2 (5 bases). Germline-derived CDR1 and CDR2 are LNHDA and SQIVND (reference sequence). Trimming took off 0 bases at V and 4 bases at J, with 13 bases between the two ends. This CDR3 is 16 amino acids long. The CDR3 nucleotides are TGTGCCAGTAGTATAGATAAGAGACTACCTTACAATGAGCAGTTCTTC. Encoded protein: CASSIDKRLPYNEQFF.

V and J are TRBV7-9 and TRBJ2-5; the D call may be TRBD1 or TRBD2 (6 bases each). The germline V gene has CDR1 SEHNR and CDR2 FQNEAQ (reference sequence). The V and J ends lost 6 bases and 5 bases respectively, with 19 bases between them. The CDR3 length is 15 residues. The CDR3 region has the DNA TGTGCCAGCAGTCTACTTTCCCGGGGGCGGGAGACCCAGTACTTC. It yields the protein CASSLLSRGRETQYF.